These 25 T cell receptor beta chains came from one sample sequenced in a study of CXCR3-negative and CXCR3-positive naive CD8 T cells. Findings and limits, study-wide: CXCR3-negative naive cells had less hydrophobic TRB CDR3s than did CXCR3-positive naive cells.

Through 5' RACE with UMI labels, the TRB cDNA libraries were prepared. TCRdb re-called the 5' RACE reads; one entry per CDR3 protein, DNA not given. The listing contains about 120,000 distinct CDR3 sequences. These TCRs' antigens remain unknown. The sequenced sample was naive CXCR3+ CD8+ T cells from blood. This sample's subset: CD45RO-CCR7+CD27+CD95- naive CD8+ T cells expressing CXCR3 (TNR3+). Source of these receptors: a human donor in good health. Some clones in this sample may be carry-over from other donors' samples.

The chain couples TRBV6-5 to TRBJ1-5; without DNA, the TCRdb call of TRBD1 cannot be checked. The CDR3 runs to 15 residues. Germline loops: CDR1 MNHEY, CDR2 SVGAGI. The CDR3 sequence: CASKRQTNSNQPQHF.

This chain joins TRBV7-9 and TRBJ1-1. Germline CDR1 is SEHNR and CDR2 is FQNEAQ (reference sequence). The CDR3 loop spans 14 amino acids. CDR3 in amino acids: CASSLNEVNTEAFF.

V is TRBV7-3 and J is TRBJ2-1; as DNA is missing, the TRBD2 call by TCRdb cannot be tested. CDR1 SGHTA and CDR2 FQGTGA come from the germline V gene. The CDR3 spans 18 residues. The CDR3 is CASSPPPLAGGVYNEQFF.

The chain employs TRBV29-1 and TRBJ2-1; with no DNA, the TCRdb D assignment of TRBD1 cannot be verified. The CDR3 has 16 amino acids. Looked up from germline, CDR1 is SQVTM and CDR2 is ANQGSEA. This chain's CDR3 is CSVPGPTGGFWDEQFF.

The V call is TRBV29-1, the J call TRBJ1-2; no DNA is available, so the TRBD1 call from TCRdb remains unchecked. The CDR3 has 14 residues. Germline V CDR1 and CDR2: SQVTM, ANQGSEA. This chain's CDR3 is CSVVLGDPSYGYTF.

This chain joins TRBV7-9 and TRBJ1-1. The CDR3 has 11 amino acids. Per the germline V gene, CDR1 is SEHNR and CDR2 is FQNEAQ (reference sequence). The CDR3 spells CASSLGYEAFF.

The chain uses TRBV29-1 and TRBJ2-7. There are 13 residues in the CDR3. The germline V gene has CDR1 SQVTM and CDR2 ANQGSEA. CDR3 protein: CSAQGRSSYEQYF.

The rearrangement links TRBV27 to TRBJ2-7; lacking DNA, the TRBD2 call made by TCRdb goes unchecked. Germline loops: CDR1 MNHEY, CDR2 SMNVEV (reference sequence). The CDR3 is 13 amino acids. The CDR3 loop is CASFGEGLYEQYF.

The chain recombines TRBV12-3 or TRBV12-4 with TRBJ2-1; the TCRdb call, TRBD2, lacks DNA for checking. There are 14 residues in the CDR3. The CDR3 is CASSLTSGEGEQFF.

The J gene is TRBJ2-1, the V gene TRBV18. The length of the CDR3 is 15 residues. The germline V gene has CDR1 KGHSH and CDR2 LQKENI. This chain's CDR3 is CASSPLENRYNEQFF. Supplemented by reference TRBV18 and TRBJ2-1, the full variable domain reads NAGVMQNPRHLVRRRGQEARLRCSPMKGHSHVYWYRQLPEEGLKFMVYLQKENIIDESGMPKERFSAEFPKEGPSILRIQQVVRGDSAAYFCASSPLENRYNEQFFGPGTRLTVL.

This rearrangement joins TRBV12-3 or TRBV12-4 to TRBJ2-7; TCRdb names TRBD1, which stays unverified in the absence of DNA. CDR3 size: 15 residues. CDR3 protein: CASSNEQGVWDEQYF.

V is TRBV29-1 and J is TRBJ2-5; there is no DNA to check the TCRdb D call of TRBD1. This CDR3 is 14 amino acids long. Per germline, CDR1 SQVTM and CDR2 ANQGSEA. The CDR3 region is CSAREQGAQETQYF.

This sequence joins TRBV6-5 and TRBJ2-7; TCRdb's assignment of TRBD2 cannot be checked, as there is no DNA. Germline loops: CDR1 MNHEY, CDR2 SVGAGI. The CDR3 spans 14 residues. The CDR3 sequence: CASSPLAGVGEQYF.

The chain's CDR3 is CASSYEVLGNGELFF. The chain combines TRBV6-5 with TRBJ2-2. CDR3 length: 15 amino acids. The V gene's germline CDR1 is MNHEY and CDR2 SVGAGI.

V usage is TRBV25-1 and J usage is TRBJ2-1. Germline lookup yields CDR1 MGHDK and CDR2 SYGVNS. This CDR3 comprises 11 residues. CDR3 protein: CASSPHDEQFF.

The chain joins TRBV27 to TRBJ2-1. Germline loops: CDR1 MNHEY, CDR2 SMNVEV (reference sequence). This CDR3 is 16 amino acids long. CDR3 residues: CASSLLDASSYNEQFF.

This sequence joins TRBV11-2 and TRBJ2-7. Germline lookup yields CDR1 SGHAT and CDR2 FQNNGV. This CDR3 region has 14 residues. CDR3 region: CASSPLNGGYEQYF.

This chain uses TRBV12-3 or TRBV12-4 with TRBJ2-7; the TRBD1 assignment by TCRdb is unverifiable without DNA. This CDR3 is 14 amino acids long. This CDR3 is CASSLVGTTYEQYF.

This sequence joins TRBV20-1 and TRBJ1-2; TCRdb's D call of TRBD1 is untestable without DNA. Germline V gene lookup returns CDR1 DFQATT and CDR2 SNEGSKA (reference sequence). The CDR3 contains 16 residues. The CDR3 spells CSARGRQGALYYGYTF.

J is TRBJ2-7 and V is TRBV29-1; TCRdb designates TRBD1, a call that cannot be tested without DNA. The CDR3 has 12 residues. The germline gives CDR1 SQVTM, CDR2 ANQGSEA. This chain's CDR3 is CSVEQGSYEQYF.

This chain connects TRBV4-2 to TRBJ2-7; as DNA is missing, the TRBD2 call by TCRdb cannot be tested. From germline, CDR1 is LGHNA and CDR2 YNFKEQ. CDR3 length equals 16 residues. This CDR3 reads CASSHELADHSYEQYF.

The gene calls are TRBV28 and TRBJ2-7. The CDR3 is 14 residues long. The germline V gene has CDR1 MDHEN and CDR2 SYDVKM. The chain's CDR3 is CASSLRGSTYEQYF.

V is TRBV7-9 and J is TRBJ2-1; TCRdb designates TRBD1, a call that cannot be tested without DNA. The length of the CDR3 is 12 residues. The germline V gene encodes CDR1 SEHNR and CDR2 FQNEAQ (reference sequence). Here the CDR3 reads CASSGTHNEQFF.

The V call is TRBV7-2, the J call TRBJ2-7; TCRdb's D gene call, TRBD1, goes unchecked for lack of DNA. The CDR3 extends over 19 amino acids. CDR1 is SGHTA, CDR2 FQGNSA, per germline. The chain's CDR3 is CASSLSIRDRGRPFYEQYF. Together with reference TRBV7-2 and TRBJ2-7, the CDR3 gives the full variable domain: GAGVSQSPSNKVTEKGKDVELRCDPISGHTALYWYRQSLGQGLEFLIYFQGNSAPDKSGLPSDRFSAERTGGSVSTLTIQRTQQEDSAVYLCASSLSIRDRGRPFYEQYFGPGTRLTVT.

The genes are TRBV7-9 and TRBJ2-5; TCRdb gives TRBD2 as the D gene, but with no DNA this cannot be confirmed. The V gene's germline CDR1 is SEHNR and CDR2 FQNEAQ (reference sequence). There are 17 residues in the CDR3. CDR3 sequence reads: CASSFSVRLADQETQYF.